The TCR beta chain described here comes from a study of Ad26.COV2.S vaccination and SARS-CoV-2 variants. Study overall: Dosing was one shot or two shots 56 days apart. Study-wide results and caveats: Possibly, TCR breadth and depth analyses underestimated total T cell responses.

Sequenced by immunoSEQ multiplex PCR; TCRdb stores in-frame clones only, minus some. This table holds 350,000 to 400,000 clones, 70% to 90% found once. Regarding this clone: Antigen unknown.

The CDR3 runs to 14 residues. CDR1 LGHNA and CDR2 YNFKEQ come from the germline V gene. The V end was cut by 3 bases, the J end by 5 bases, with 13 bases between. Specified treatment: over 15 received Ad26.COV2.S at low or high dose, single or two shots; 5 received placebo; per-sample allocation not given. The samples date from day 63 after the first vaccine or placebo injection. Aged 18-55 years, donor was enrolled in Boston in 2020. This vaccine is an Ad26 vector that expresses the Wuhan-strain SARS-CoV-2 spike. This receptor was taken from a person aged 18-65 years who received the Ad26.COV2.S COVID-19 vaccine or a placebo. Source: peripheral blood, taken in a trial of Ad26.COV2.S vaccine versus placebo. The V gene is TRBV4-2, the J gene TRBJ1-2; D is unclear. CDR3 in amino acids: CASSQDFAGYGYTF. In DNA, the CDR3 is TGTGCCAGCAGCCAGGATTTCGCCGGGTATGGCTACACCTTC.